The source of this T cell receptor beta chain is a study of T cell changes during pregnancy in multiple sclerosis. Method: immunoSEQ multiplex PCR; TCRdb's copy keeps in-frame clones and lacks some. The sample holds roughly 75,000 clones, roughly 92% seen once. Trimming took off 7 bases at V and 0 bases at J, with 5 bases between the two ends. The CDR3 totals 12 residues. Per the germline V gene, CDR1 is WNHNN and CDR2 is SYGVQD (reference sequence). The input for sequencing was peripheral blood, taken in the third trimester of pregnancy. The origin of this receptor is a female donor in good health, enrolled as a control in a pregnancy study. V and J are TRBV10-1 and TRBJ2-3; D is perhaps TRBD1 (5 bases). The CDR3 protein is CASKGSTDTQYF. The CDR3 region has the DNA TGCGCCAGCAAGGGGAGCACAGATACGCAGTATTTT.